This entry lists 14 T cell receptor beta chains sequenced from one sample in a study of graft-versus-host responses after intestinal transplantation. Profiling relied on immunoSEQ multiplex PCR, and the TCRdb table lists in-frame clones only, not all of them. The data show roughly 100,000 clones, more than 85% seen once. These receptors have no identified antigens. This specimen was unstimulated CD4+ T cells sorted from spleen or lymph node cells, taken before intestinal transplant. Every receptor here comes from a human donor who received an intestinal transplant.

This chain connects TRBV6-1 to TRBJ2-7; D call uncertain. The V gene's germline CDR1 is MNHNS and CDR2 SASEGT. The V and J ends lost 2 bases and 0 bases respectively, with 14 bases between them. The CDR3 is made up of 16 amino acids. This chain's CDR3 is CASSETLALSSYEQYF. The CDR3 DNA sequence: TGTGCCAGCAGTGAAACCCTCGCCCTCAGCTCCTACGAGCAGTACTTC.

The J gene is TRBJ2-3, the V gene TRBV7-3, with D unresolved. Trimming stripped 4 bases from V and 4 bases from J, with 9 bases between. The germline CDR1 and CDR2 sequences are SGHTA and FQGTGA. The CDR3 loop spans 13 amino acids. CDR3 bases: TGTGCCAGCAGCTCGACGACACCAGATACGCAGTATTTT. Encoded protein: CASSSTTPDTQYF.

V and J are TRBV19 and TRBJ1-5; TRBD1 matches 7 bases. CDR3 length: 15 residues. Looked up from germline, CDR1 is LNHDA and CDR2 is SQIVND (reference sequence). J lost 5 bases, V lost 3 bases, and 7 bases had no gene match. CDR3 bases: TGTGCCAGTAGTATCCGCTACAGGGGCGATCAGCCCCAGCATTTT. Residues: CASSIRYRGDQPQHF.

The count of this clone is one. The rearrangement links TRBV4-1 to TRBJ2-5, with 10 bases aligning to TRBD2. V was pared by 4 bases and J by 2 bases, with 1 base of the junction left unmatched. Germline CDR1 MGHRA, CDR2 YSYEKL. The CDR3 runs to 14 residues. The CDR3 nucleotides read TGCGCCAGCAGCCGGACTAGCGGACAAGAGACCCAGTACTTC. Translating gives CASSRTSGQETQYF.

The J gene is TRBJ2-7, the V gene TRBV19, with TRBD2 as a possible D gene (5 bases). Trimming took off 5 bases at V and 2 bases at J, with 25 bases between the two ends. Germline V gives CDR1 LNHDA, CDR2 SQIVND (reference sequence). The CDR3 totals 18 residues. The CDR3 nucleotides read TGTGCCAGTAGTCCGAGACATCCGAGGGCTAGCTGGACCTACGAGCAGTACTTC. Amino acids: CASSPRHPRASWTYEQYF.

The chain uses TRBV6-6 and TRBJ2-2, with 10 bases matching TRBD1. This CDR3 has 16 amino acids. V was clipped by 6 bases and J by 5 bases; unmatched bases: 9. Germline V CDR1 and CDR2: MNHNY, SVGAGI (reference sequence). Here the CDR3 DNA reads TGTGCCAGCAGCCCTCGACAGGGGGCATGGACCGGGGAGCTGTTTTTT. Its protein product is CASSPRQGAWTGELFF.

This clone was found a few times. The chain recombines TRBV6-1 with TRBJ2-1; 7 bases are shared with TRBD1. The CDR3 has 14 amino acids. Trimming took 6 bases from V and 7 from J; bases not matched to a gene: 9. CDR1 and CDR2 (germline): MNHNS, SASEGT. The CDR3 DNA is TGTGCCAGCAGGAGCCGGGACAGTTGGAATGAGCAGTTCTTC. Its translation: CASRSRDSWNEQFF.

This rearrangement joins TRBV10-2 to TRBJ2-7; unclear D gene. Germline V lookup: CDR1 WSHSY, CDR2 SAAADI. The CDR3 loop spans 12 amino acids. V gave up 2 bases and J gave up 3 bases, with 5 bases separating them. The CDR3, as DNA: TGCGCCAGCAGTGAGGCTTTCTACGAGCAGTACTTC. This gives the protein CASSEAFYEQYF.

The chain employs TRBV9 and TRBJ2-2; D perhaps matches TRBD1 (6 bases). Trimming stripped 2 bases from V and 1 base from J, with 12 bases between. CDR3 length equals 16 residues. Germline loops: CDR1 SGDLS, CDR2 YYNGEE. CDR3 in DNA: TGTGCCAGCAGCGTCACCGCGACAGGGAACACCGGGGAGCTGTTTTTT. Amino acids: CASSVTATGNTGELFF.

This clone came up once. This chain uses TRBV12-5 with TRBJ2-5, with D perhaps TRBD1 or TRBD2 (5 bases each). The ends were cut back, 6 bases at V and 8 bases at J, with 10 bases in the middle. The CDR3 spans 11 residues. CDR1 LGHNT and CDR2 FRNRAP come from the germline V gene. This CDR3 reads CASGLRDTQYF. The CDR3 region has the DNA TGTGCTAGTGGACTTCGGGACACCCAGTACTTC.

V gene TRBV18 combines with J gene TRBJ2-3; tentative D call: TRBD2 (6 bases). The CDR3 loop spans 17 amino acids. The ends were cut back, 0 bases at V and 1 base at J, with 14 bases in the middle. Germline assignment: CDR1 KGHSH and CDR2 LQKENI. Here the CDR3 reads CASSPPGLSGGTDTQYF. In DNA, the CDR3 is TGTGCCAGCTCACCACCGGGCCTATCGGGAGGCACAGATACGCAGTATTTT.

The chain's CDR3 is CASSLSAGSSYNSPLHF. DNA of the CDR3: TGTGCCAGCAGTTTATCTGCAGGGAGCTCCTATAATTCACCCCTCCACTTT. V usage is TRBV27 and J usage is TRBJ1-6; perhaps TRBD1 as D (5 bases). The CDR3 loop spans 17 amino acids. CDR1 MNHEY and CDR2 SMNVEV come from the germline V gene (reference sequence). Trimming cost V 0 bases and J 0 bases, with 9 bases left between them.

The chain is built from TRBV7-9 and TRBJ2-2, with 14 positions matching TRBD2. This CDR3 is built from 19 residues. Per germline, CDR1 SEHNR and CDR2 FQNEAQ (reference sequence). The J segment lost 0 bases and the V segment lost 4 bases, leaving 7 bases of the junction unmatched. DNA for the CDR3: TGTGCCAGCAGCTCCCCTCGACTAGCGGGAGGGCCGAACACCGGGGAGCTGTTTTTT. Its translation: CASSSPRLAGGPNTGELFF.

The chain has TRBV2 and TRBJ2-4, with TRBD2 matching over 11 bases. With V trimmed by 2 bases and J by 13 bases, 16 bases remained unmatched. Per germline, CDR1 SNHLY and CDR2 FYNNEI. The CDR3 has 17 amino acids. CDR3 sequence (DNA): TGTGCCAGCAGTGAACTGGGGGCTTTTACTAGCGGGGGCCAACAGTACTTC. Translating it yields CASSELGAFTSGGQQYF.